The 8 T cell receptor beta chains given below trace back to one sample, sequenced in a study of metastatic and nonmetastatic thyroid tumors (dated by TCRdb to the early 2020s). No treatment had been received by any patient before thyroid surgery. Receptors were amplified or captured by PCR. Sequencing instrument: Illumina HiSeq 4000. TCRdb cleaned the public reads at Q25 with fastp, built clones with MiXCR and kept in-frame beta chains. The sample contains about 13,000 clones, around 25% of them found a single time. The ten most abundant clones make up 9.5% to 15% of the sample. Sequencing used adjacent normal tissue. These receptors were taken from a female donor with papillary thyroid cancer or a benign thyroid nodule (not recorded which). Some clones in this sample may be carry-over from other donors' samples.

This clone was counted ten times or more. CDR3: CASSFGTGLQEQYF. CDR3 DNA sequence: TGTGCCAGCAGCTTCGGGACAGGGTTACAAGAGCAGTACTTC. The genes are TRBV11-1 and TRBJ2-7, with 9 bases aligning to TRBD1. CDR1 and CDR2 from the germline V gene are SGHAT and FQDESV (reference sequence). Trimming removed 3 bases from V and 7 bases from J; junction bases left unmatched: 7. The length of the CDR3 is 14 residues.

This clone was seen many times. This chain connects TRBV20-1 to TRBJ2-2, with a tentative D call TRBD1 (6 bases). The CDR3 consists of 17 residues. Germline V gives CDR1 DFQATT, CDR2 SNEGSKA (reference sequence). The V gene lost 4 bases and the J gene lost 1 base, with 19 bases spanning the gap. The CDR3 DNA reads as TGCAGTGCTAAGTCGCCTACAGGGAACGAGAACACCGGGGAGCTGTTTTTT. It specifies CSAKSPTGNENTGELFF.

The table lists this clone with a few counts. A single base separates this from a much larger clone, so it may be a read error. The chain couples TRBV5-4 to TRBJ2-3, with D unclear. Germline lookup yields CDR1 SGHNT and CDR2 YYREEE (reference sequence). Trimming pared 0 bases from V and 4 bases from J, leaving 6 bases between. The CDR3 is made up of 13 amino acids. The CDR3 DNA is TGTGCCAGCAGCTTGGGGCCAGCAGATACGCAGTATTTT. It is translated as CASSLGPADTQYF.

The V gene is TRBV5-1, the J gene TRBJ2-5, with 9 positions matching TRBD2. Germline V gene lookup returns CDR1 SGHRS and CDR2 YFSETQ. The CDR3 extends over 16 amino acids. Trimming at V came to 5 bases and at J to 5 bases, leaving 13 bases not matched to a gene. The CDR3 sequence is CASSESGLALSETQYF. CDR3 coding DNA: TGCGCCAGCAGTGAAAGTGGACTAGCGTTATCGGAGACCCAGTACTTC.

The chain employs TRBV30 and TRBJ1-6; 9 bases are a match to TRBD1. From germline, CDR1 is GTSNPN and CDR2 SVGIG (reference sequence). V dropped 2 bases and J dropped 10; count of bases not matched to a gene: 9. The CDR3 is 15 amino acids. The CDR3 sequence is CAWSSLQGAGSPLHF. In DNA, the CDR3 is TGTGCCTGGAGTTCTTTACAGGGGGCAGGATCACCCCTCCACTTT.

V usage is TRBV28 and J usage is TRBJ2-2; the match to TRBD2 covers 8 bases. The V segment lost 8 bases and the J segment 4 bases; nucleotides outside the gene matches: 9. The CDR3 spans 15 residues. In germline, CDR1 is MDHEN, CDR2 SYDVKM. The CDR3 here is CASGTSGSITGELFF. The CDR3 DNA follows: TGTGCCAGCGGGACTAGTGGAAGCATCACCGGGGAGCTGTTTTTT.

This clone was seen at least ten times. CDR3 sequence: CAWNGDLAEQFF. The DNA for the CDR3 is TGTGCCTGGAACGGGGATCTCGCTGAGCAGTTCTTC. The chain couples TRBV30 to TRBJ2-1; TRBD2 is a possible D gene (5 bases). The germline gives CDR1 GTSNPN, CDR2 SVGIG (reference sequence). The CDR3 is 12 amino acids. The V gene lost 4 bases and the J gene lost 9 bases, with 13 bases spanning the gap.

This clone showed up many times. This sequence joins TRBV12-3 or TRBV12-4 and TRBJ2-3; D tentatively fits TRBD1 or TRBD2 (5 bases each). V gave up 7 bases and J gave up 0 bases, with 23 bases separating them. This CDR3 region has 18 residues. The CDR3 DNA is TGTGCCAGCACCACCTCGGAGGATGAAGGGGCTAGCACAGATACGCAGTATTTT. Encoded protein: CASTTSEDEGASTDTQYF.